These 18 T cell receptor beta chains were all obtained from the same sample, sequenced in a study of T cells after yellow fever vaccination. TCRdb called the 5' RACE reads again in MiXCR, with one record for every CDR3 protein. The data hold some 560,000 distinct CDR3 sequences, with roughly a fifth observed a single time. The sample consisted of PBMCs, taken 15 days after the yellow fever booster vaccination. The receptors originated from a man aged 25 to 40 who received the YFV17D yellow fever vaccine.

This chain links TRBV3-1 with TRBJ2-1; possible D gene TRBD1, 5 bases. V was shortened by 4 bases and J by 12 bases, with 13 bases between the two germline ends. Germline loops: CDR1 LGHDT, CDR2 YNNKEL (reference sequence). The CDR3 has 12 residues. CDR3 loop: CASSLQGGSQFF. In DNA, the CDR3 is TGTGCCAGCAGCCTCCAGGGTGGATCGCAGTTCTTC.

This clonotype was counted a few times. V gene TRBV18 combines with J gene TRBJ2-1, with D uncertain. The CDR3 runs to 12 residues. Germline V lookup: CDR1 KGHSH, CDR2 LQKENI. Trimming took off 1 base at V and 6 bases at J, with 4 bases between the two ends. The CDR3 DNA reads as TGTGCCAGCTCACCACAGGGCAATGAGCAGTTCTTC. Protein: CASSPQGNEQFF.

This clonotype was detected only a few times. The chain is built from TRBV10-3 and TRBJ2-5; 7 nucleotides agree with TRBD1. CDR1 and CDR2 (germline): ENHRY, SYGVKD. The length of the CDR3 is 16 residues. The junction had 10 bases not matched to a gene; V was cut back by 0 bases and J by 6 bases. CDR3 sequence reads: CAISESGQGVVKTQYF. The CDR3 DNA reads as TGTGCCATCAGTGAGTCGGGGCAGGGGGTCGTAAAGACCCAGTACTTC.

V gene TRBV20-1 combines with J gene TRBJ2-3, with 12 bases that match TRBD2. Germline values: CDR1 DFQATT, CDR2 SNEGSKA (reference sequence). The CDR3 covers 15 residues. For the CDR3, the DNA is TGCAGCGCACCGCGTCTAGCGGGGGGGGAGGGTACGCAGTATTTT. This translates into CSAPRLAGGEGTQYF.

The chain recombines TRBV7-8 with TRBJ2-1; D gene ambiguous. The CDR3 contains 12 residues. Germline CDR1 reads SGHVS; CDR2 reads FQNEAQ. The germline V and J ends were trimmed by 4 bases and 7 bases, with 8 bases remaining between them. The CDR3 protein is CASSSTQNEQFF. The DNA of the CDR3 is TGTGCCAGCAGCTCGACGCAAAATGAGCAGTTCTTC.

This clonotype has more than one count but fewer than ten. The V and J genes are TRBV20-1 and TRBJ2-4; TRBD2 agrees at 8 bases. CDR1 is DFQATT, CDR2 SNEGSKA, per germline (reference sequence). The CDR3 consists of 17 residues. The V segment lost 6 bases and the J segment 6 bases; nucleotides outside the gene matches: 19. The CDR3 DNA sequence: TGCAGTGCAACGGTAGCGGAGCCGAGCGGGAGTTCAAACATTCAGTACTTC. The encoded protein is CSATVAEPSGSSNIQYF.

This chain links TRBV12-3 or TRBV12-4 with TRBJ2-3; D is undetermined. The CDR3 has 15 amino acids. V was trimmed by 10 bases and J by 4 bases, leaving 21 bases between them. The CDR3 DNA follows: TGTGCCACCCAGCAATCCAGATTGTTGGCAGATACGCAGTATTTT. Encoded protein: CATQQSRLLADTQYF.

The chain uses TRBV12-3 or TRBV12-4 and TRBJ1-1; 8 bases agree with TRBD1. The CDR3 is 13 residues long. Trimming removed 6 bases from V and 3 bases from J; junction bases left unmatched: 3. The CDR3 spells CASRDREDTEAFF. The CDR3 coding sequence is TGTGCCAGCAGGGACAGGGAAGACACTGAAGCTTTCTTT.

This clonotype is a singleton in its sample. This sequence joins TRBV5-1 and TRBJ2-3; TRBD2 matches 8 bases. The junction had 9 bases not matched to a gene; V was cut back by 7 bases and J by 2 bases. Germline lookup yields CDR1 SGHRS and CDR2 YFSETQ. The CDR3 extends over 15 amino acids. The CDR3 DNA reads TGCGCCAGCGCCCAAAAGACTAGCGTCACAGATACGCAGTATTTT. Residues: CASAQKTSVTDTQYF.

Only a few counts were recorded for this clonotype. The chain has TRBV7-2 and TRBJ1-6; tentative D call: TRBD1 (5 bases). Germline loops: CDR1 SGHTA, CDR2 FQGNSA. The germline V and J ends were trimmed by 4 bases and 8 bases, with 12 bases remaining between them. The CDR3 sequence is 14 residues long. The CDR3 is CASSSGPVDSPLHF. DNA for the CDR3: TGTGCCAGCAGCTCGGGGCCGGTGGATTCACCCCTCCACTTT.

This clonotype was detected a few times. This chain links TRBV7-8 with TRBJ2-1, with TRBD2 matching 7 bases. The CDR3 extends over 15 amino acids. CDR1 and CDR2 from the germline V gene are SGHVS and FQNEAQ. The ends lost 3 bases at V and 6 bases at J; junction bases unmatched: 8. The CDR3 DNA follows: TGTGCCAGCAGCTTGGCCGGGAGGCCTACCAATGAGCAGTTCTTC. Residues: CASSLAGRPTNEQFF.

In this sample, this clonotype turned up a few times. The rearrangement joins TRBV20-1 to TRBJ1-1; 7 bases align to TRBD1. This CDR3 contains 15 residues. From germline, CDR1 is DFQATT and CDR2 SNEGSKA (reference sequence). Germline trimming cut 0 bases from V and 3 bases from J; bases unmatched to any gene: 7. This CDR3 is CSARDRRGQDTEAFF. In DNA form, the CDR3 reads TGCAGTGCTAGAGATCGGAGGGGGCAAGACACTGAAGCTTTCTTT.

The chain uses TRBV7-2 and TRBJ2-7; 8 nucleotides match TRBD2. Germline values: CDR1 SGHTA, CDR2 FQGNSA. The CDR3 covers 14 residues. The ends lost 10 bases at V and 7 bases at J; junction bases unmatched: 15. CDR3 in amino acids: CATMAGGSSREQYF. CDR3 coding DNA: TGTGCCACAATGGCGGGAGGTTCCTCTAGGGAGCAGTACTTC. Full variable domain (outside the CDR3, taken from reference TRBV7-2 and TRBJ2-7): GAGVSQSPSNKVTEKGKDVELRCDPISGHTALYWYRQSLGQGLEFLIYFQGNSAPDKSGLPSDRFSAERTGGSVSTLTIQRTQQEDSAVYLCATMAGGSSREQYFGPGTRLTVT.

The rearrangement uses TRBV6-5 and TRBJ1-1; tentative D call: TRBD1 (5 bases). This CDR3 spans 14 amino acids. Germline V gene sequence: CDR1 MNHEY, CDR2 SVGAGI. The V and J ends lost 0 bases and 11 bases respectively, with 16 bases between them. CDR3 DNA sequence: TGTGCCAGCAGTTACTCGATACGGGCAGGGCCGGCTTTCTTT. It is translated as CASSYSIRAGPAFF.

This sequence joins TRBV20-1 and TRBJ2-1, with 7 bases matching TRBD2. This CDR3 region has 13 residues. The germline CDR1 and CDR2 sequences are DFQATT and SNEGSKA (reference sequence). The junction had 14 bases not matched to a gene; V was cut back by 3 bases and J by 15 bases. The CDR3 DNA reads TGCAGTGCTAGGCGGCTAGCGGACTCCGTTGGGTTCTTC. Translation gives CSARRLADSVGFF.

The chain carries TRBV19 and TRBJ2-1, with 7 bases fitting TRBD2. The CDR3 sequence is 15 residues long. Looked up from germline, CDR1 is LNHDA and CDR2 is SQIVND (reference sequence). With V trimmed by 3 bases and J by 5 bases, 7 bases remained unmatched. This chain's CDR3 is CASSIPGTTNNEQFF. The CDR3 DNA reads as TGTGCCAGTAGTATTCCCGGGACTACGAACAATGAGCAGTTCTTC.

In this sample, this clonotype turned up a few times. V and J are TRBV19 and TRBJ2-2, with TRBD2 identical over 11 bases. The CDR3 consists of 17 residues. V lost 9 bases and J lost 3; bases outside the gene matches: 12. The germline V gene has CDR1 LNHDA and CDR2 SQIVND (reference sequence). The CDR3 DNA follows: TGTGCCAGCCACCAGACTAGCGGGGACCGCTACACCGGGGAGCTGTTTTTT. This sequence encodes CASHQTSGDRYTGELFF.

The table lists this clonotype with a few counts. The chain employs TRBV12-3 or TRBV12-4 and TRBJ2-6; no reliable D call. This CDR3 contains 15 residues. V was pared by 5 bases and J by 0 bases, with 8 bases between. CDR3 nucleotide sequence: TGTGCCAGCAGTGCCGTTGGCTCTGGGGCCAACGTCCTGACTTTC. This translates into CASSAVGSGANVLTF.